This T cell receptor (beta chain) was identified in a study of vaccination effects on CD4 cells after COVID-19. Before any sequencing was done, the ViraFEST assay used viral peptide pools to expand antigen-specific CD4+ T cells. Cultured cells yielded isolated CD4+ T cells after nine to ten days. Participants were vaccinated with two doses of either the BNT162b2 or mRNA-1273 vaccine. About this clone: The antigen remains undetermined.

Trimming took off 4 bases at V and 2 bases at J, with 20 bases between the two ends. From germline, CDR1 is SGHNT and CDR2 YYREEE (reference sequence). CDR3 size: 17 residues. Sequencing was performed with immunoSEQ multiplex PCR; in TCRdb, only in-frame clones are kept and a portion is missing. The table records around 30,000 clones, approximately 70% of them present only once. The receptor was derived from a human donor who received a COVID-19 vaccine. The sample was CD4+ T cells from PBMCs cultured with HCoV-229E spike peptides, taken after COVID-19 vaccination. The V gene is TRBV5-4, the J gene TRBJ2-3; D is possibly TRBD1 or TRBD2 (5 bases each). The CDR3 bases are TGTGCCAGCAGCCTTTTTAGAGGGGCCCCAAACACAGATACGCAGTATTTT. Amino acids: CASSLFRGAPNTDTQYF.